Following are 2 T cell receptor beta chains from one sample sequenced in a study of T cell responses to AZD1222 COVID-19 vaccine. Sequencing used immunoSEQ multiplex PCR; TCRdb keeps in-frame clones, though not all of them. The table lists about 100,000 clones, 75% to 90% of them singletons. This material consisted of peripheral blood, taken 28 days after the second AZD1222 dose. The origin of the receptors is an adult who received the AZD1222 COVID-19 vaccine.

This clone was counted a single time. Written as DNA, the CDR3 is TGTGCCAGCAATCGGGGGGCCAGGGATACGCAGTATTTT. This codes for CASNRGARDTQYF. The chain is built from TRBV6-5 and TRBJ2-3; D perhaps matches TRBD2 (7 bases). CDR1 and CDR2 (germline): MNHEY, SVGAGI. This CDR3 is built from 13 residues. Between the trimmed V and J ends, which lost 7 bases and 6 bases, there was a span of 14 bases.

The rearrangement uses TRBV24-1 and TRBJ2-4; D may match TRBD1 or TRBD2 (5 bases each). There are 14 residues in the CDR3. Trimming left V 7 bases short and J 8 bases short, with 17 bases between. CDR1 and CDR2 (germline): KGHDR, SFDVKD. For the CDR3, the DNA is TGTGCCACCAGGGGGCTGAGTTTCGGGGACATTCAGTACTTC. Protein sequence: CATRGLSFGDIQYF.